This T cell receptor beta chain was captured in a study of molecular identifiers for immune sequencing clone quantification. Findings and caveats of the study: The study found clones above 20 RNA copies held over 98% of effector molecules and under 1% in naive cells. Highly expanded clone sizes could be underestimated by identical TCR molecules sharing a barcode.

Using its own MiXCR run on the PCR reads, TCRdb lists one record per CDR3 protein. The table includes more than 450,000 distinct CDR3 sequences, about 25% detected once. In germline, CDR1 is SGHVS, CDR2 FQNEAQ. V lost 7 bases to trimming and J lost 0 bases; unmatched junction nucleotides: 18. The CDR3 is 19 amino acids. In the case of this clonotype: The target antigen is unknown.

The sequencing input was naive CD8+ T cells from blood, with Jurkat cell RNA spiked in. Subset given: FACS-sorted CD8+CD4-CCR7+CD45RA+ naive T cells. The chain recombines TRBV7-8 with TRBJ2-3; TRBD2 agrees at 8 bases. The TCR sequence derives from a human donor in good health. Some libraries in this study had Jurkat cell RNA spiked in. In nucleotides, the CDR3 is TGTGCCAGCACCGGGGAGGGGGTAGCGGGATACCCTAGCACAGATACGCAGTATTTT. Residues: CASTGEGVAGYPSTDTQYF. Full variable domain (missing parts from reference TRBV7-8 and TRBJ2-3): GAGVSQSPRYKVAKRGQDVALRCDPISGHVSLFWYQQALGQGPEFLTYFQNEAQLDKSGLPSDRFFAERPEGSVSTLKIQRTQQEDSAVYLCASTGEGVAGYPSTDTQYFGPGTRLTVL.